This paragraph covers one TCR beta chain sequence. As yet, its antigen is unknown. Germline V lookup: CDR1 SGDLS, CDR2 YYNGEE. V lost 0 bases and J lost 6, with 8 bases in between. CDR3 length equals 13 residues. Assay used: immunoSEQ multiplex PCR; TCRdb lists only in-frame clones, some missing. The sample has some 70,000 clones, approximately 90% seen once; the top ten hold under 3.5%. This entry comes from a study of OX40 agonist ivuxolimab in advanced cancers. For the study at large: A diagnosis of hepatocellular carcinoma, melanoma, renal cell or head and neck cancer was present in dose-escalation patients.

Study-wide results and limits: On average, a greater number of expanded clones characterised CD8+ T cells relative to CD4+.

The source of this sequence is an adult with an advanced solid tumor such as melanoma, head and neck, liver or kidney cancer. The rearrangement uses TRBV9 and TRBJ2-3; D is unclear. The specimen comprised CD4+ or CD8+ T cells sorted from blood, sampled in a trial of the OX40 agonist ivuxolimab. The CDR3: CASSVDIPDTQYF. For the CDR3, the DNA is TGTGCCAGCAGCGTAGATATCCCCGATACGCAGTATTTT.